This record covers a single T cell receptor beta chain. The data stem from a study of blood T cell repertoires in COVID-19. The method was immunoSEQ multiplex PCR; TCRdb's version includes in-frame clones alone and lacks a portion of them. This sample carries 150,000 to 200,000 clones, roughly 80% of them seen once, and the ten largest clones take roughly a fifth. J lost 14 bases, V lost 6 bases, and 23 bases had no gene match. This CDR3 contains 17 residues. Germline CDR1 reads MDHEN; CDR2 reads SYDVKM. Sequencing input: peripheral blood. The V gene is TRBV28, the J gene TRBJ2-1; 9 positions agree with TRBD1. This sequence originates from an elderly woman with acute or convalescent COVID-19. CDR3: CASSHGTRRTGDASEFF. The CDR3 nucleotides read TGTGCCAGCAGCCACGGGACGCGTCGGACAGGGGACGCATCAGAGTTCTTC.